The 14 T cell receptor beta chains listed next were all sequenced from one sample in a study of cytomegalovirus exposure and HLA in healthy donors (dated by TCRdb to 2017 to 2019). Libraries were prepared through the immunoSEQ multiplex PCR assay. A mixture of 60 forward primers for TCR Vbeta segments and 13 reverse primers for TCR Jbeta segments was used in the multiplex PCR. TCRdb obtained this table from immuneACCESS and retained in-frame rearrangements with V and J assigned. These tables miss some clones; where compared with another copy, unresolved V genes account for less than half of the shortfall, and the remainder is unexplained. For this sample there are around 150,000 clones; roughly 70% appear just once. The biggest ten clones account for around 3.2% of the sample. Material for sequencing was PBMCs. The receptor source for this set is a man between 40 and 49 years old in good health and CMV-seronegative.

The chain couples TRBV4-3 to TRBJ1-1; the match to TRBD1 covers 7 bases. Trimming cost V 1 base and J 1 base; bases outside gene matches: 6. This CDR3 contains 16 residues. In germline, CDR1 is LGHNA, CDR2 YSLEER. CDR3 protein: CASSQVDRAKNTEAFF. CDR3 in DNA: TGCGCCAGCAGCCAAGTAGACAGGGCCAAGAACACTGAAGCTTTCTTT.

V usage is TRBV5-6 and J usage is TRBJ2-7; tentatively, D is TRBD1 (6 bases). CDR3 length equals 15 residues. V was shortened by 3 bases and J by 7 bases, with 20 bases between the two germline ends. Germline lookup yields CDR1 SGHDT and CDR2 YYEEEE. The CDR3 reads CASSWGPGRSVEQYF. Written as DNA, the CDR3 is TGTGCCAGCAGCTGGGGGCCAGGACGGAGCGTTGAGCAGTACTTC. Drawing the rest from reference TRBV5-6 and TRBJ2-7, the complete variable domain is DAGVTQSPTHLIKTRGQQVTLRCSPKSGHDTVSWYQQALGQGPQFIFQYYEEEERQRGNFPDRFSGHQFPNYSSELNVNALLLGDSALYLCASSWGPGRSVEQYFGPGTRLTVT.

This clone was found a few times. An end of the junction differs from the germline gene, which may be a read error. The J gene is TRBJ2-7, the V gene TRBV7-2; 15 bases agree with TRBD2. This CDR3 contains 17 residues. From germline, CDR1 is SGHTA and CDR2 FQGNSA. This CDR3 reads CASSLGLAGGRIYEQYF. The CDR3 coding sequence is TGTGCCAGCAGTTTAGGACTAGCGGGAGGGAGGATCTACGAGCAGTACTTC. Full variable domain (missing parts from reference TRBV7-2 and TRBJ2-7): GAGVSQSPSNKVTEKGKDVELRCDPISGHTALYWYRQSLGQGLEFLIYFQGNSAPDKSGLPSDRFSAERTGGSVSTLTIQRTQQEDSAVYLCASSLGLAGGRIYEQYFGPGTRLTVT.

This clone was observed a few times. This chain joins TRBV2 and TRBJ1-5; 8 positions match TRBD1. The CDR3 covers 13 residues. With V trimmed by 6 bases and J by 8 bases, 6 bases remained unmatched. Germline CDR1 SNHLY, CDR2 FYNNEI. The CDR3 bases are TGTGCCAGCAGGCTGGACAGGGCTGAGCCCCAGCATTTT. Its translation is CASRLDRAEPQHF.

Notes on this clone: Other DNA sequences within the sample encode an identical CDR3. This chain joins TRBV6-1 and TRBJ2-5; 9 positions match TRBD1. V was pared by 5 bases and J by 5 bases, with 6 bases of the junction left unmatched. This CDR3 comprises 14 residues. The V gene's germline CDR1 is MNHNS and CDR2 SASEGT. For the CDR3, the DNA is TGTGCCAGCAGTAAAACAGGGGGCAGGGAGACCCAGTACTTC. It yields the protein CASSKTGGRETQYF.

V is TRBV18 and J is TRBJ1-2; D is undetermined. The germline V gene has CDR1 KGHSH and CDR2 LQKENI. V lost 3 bases to trimming and J lost 9 bases, with 11 bases between them. The CDR3 covers 12 residues. As DNA, the CDR3 is TGTGCCAGCTCACCGGAGGACGGGCGCTACACCTTC. It translates to CASSPEDGRYTF.

This clone was observed a few times. The rearrangement uses TRBV6-5 and TRBJ2-3; a possible D gene is TRBD2 (5 bases). Deletions cut 6 bases from V and 5 bases from J, with 15 bases between. The CDR3 is 14 amino acids. Germline V CDR1 and CDR2: MNHEY, SVGAGI. The CDR3 loop is CASRPGLEGDTQYF. In DNA, the CDR3 is TGTGCCAGCAGACCAGGCCTCGAGGGAGATACGCAGTATTTT.

A remark on this clone: The same CDR3 arises from other DNA sequences in this sample as well. V gene TRBV30 combines with J gene TRBJ1-2, with D possibly TRBD1 on 5 matching bases. From germline, CDR1 is GTSNPN and CDR2 SVGIG (reference sequence). Trimming shortened V by 2 bases and J by 5 bases, and 12 bases separated the two germline ends. This CDR3 has 13 amino acids. The chain's CDR3 is CAWSRGELYGYTF. The CDR3 coding sequence is TGTGCCTGGAGTCGGGGGGAACTATATGGCTACACCTTC.

V is TRBV6-5 and J is TRBJ1-3; 7 nucleotides agree with TRBD1. Germline V gene data show CDR1 as MNHEY and CDR2 as SVGAGI. Trimming at V came to 3 bases and at J to 7 bases, leaving 9 bases not matched to a gene. The CDR3 has 15 amino acids. CDR3 bases: TGTGCCAGCAGTTATCGAGGACAGGCGGGGAACACCATATATTTT. This codes for CASSYRGQAGNTIYF.

The chain links TRBV4-1 to TRBJ2-3; a weak D match, TRBD2 (5 bases). From germline, CDR1 is MGHRA and CDR2 YSYEKL. V was shortened by 1 base and J by 4 bases, with 9 bases between the two germline ends. The CDR3 is 14 residues long. DNA for the CDR3: TGCGCCAGCAGCCAAGGGACCGGGGCAGATACGCAGTATTTT. Its translation: CASSQGTGADTQYF.

The gene calls are TRBV5-4 and TRBJ2-7; D remains unclear. This CDR3 is 15 amino acids long. The ends were cut back, 1 base at V and 0 bases at J, with 11 bases in the middle. CDR1 is SGHNT, CDR2 YYREEE, per germline (reference sequence). This CDR3 reads CASSLYADLSYEQYF. The CDR3 DNA is TGTGCCAGCAGCTTGTACGCGGATCTCTCCTACGAGCAGTACTTC. The full variable domain, rest sourced from reference TRBV5-4 and TRBJ2-7, is ETGVTQSPTHLIKTRGQQVTLRCSSQSGHNTVSWYQQALGQGPQFIFQYYREEENGRGNFPPRFSGLQFPNYSSELNVNALELDDSALYLCASSLYADLSYEQYFGPGTRLTVT.

This chain links TRBV6-4 with TRBJ2-1; tentative D call: TRBD2 (5 bases). Germline V lookup: CDR1 MRHNA, CDR2 SNTAGT. CDR3 length: 15 amino acids. The V gene lost 8 bases and the J gene lost 5 bases, with 19 bases spanning the gap. The CDR3 loop reads CASEEERGDHNEQFF. The CDR3 DNA is TGTGCCAGCGAGGAGGAACGGGGAGACCACAATGAGCAGTTCTTC.

The chain combines TRBV7-2 with TRBJ2-2, with a weak D call TRBD1 (6 bases). V lost 3 bases to trimming and J lost 2 bases, with 7 bases between them. From germline, CDR1 is SGHTA and CDR2 FQGNSA. This CDR3 contains 14 residues. The chain's CDR3 is CASSLDRNTGELFF. DNA for the CDR3: TGTGCCAGCAGCTTGGACAGAAACACCGGGGAGCTGTTTTTT.

This clone was picked up a small number of times. V is TRBV2 and J is TRBJ2-3; 8 nucleotides match TRBD2. The CDR3 is 18 amino acids. Per the germline V gene, CDR1 is SNHLY and CDR2 is FYNNEI. V shed 2 bases and J 0 bases; nucleotides not matched to a gene: 10. DNA of the CDR3: TGTGCCAGCAGTGAAACGGGGCTGGCGGGAGGCAGCACAGATACGCAGTATTTT. Translating gives CASSETGLAGGSTDTQYF.